The present T cell receptor beta chain was sequenced within a study of siplizumab effects on memory and regulatory T cells. The repertoire was sequenced with immunoSEQ multiplex PCR; TCRdb's copy has only in-frame clones and lacks some. The top ten clones hold approximately 0.3% of a sample with 85,000 to 95,000 clones, 94% of them seen once. CDR3 length equals 15 residues. Germline CDR1 reads SGHNT; CDR2 reads YENEEA. V was cut by 5 bases and J by 7 bases, with 21 bases left in between. The gene calls are TRBV11-3 and TRBJ2-7, with D possibly matching TRBD2 (7 bases). The origin of this receptor is a human donor in good health. The sample taken for sequencing was non-Treg CD4+ T cells sorted from blood. The CDR3: CASSIDQGGAREQYF. DNA for the CDR3: TGTGCCAGCAGCATCGACCAAGGGGGGGCTAGGGAGCAGTACTTC. Using reference TRBV11-3 and TRBJ2-7 for the parts outside the CDR3, the full variable domain is EAGVVQSPRYKIIEKKQPVAFWCNPISGHNTLYWYLQNLGQGPELLIRYENEEAVDDSQLPKDRFSAERLKGVDSTLKIQPAELGDSAVYLCASSIDQGGAREQYFGPGTRLTVT.